This T cell receptor (beta chain) was recovered during a study of blood T cell repertoires in COVID-19. For the study at large: COVID-19 samples, acute and convalescent, were from the United States, Italy and Spain. Nucleic acid was either cDNA or gDNA, and it came from T cells, B-cell-depleted T cells, or PBMCs.

Repertoires were generated with immunoSEQ multiplex PCR, while TCRdb's copy carries only in-frame clones and drops some. Of about 52,000 clones in the sample, around 84% were seen once. Trimming took 4 bases from V and 0 from J; bases not matched to a gene: 9. The CDR3 extends over 17 amino acids. Per the germline V gene, CDR1 is SGHVS and CDR2 is FNYEAQ. This TCR was sampled from a man aged 65-85 years with acute or convalescent COVID-19. The chain combines TRBV7-6 with TRBJ2-3; 8 nucleotides align to TRBD2. The sequenced sample consisted of peripheral blood. CDR3 region: CASSSSGGTGSTDTQYF. CDR3 coding DNA: TGTGCCAGCAGCTCATCGGGAGGGACGGGAAGCACAGATACGCAGTATTTT.